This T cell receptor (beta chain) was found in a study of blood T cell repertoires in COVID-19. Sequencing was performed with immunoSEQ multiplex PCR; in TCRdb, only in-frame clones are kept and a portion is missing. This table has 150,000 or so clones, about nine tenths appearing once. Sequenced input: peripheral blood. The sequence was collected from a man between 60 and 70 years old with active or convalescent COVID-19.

CDR3 sequence reads: CASSDGGIGKNIQYF. As DNA, the CDR3 is TGTGCCAGCAGTGATGGCGGGATCGGCAAAAACATTCAGTACTTC. This chain links TRBV6-1 with TRBJ2-4, with D maybe TRBD2 (6 bases). Germline CDR1 MNHNS, CDR2 SASEGT. The CDR3 is 15 amino acids. V was cut by 3 bases and J by 3 bases, with 12 bases left in between.